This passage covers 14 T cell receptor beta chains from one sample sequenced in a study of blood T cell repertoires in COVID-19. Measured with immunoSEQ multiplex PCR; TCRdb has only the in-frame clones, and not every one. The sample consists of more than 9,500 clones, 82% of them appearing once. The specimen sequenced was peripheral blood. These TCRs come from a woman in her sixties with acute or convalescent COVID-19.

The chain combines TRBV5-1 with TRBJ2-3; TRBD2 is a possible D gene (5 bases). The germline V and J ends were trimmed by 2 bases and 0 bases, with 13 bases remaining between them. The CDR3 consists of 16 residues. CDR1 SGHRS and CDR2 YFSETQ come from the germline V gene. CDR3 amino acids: CASSLGLLPSTDTQYF. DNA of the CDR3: TGCGCCAGCAGCTTAGGACTGTTACCTAGCACAGATACGCAGTATTTT.

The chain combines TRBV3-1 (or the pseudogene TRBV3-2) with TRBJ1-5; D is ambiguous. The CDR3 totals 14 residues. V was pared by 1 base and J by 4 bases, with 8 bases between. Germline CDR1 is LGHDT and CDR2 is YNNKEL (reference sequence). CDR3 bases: TGTGCCAGCAGCCAAGCAGGAAGGAATCAGCCCCAGCATTTT. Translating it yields CASSQAGRNQPQHF.

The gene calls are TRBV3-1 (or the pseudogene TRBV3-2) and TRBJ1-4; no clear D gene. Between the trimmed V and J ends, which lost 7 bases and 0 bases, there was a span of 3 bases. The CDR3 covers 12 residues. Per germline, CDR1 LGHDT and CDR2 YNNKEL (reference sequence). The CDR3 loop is CASTATNEKLFF. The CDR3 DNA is TGTGCCAGCACCGCAACTAATGAAAAACTGTTTTTT.

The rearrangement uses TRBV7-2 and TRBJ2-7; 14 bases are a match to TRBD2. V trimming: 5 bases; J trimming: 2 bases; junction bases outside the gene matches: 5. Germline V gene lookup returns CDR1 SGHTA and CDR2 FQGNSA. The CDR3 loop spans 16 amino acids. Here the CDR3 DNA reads TGTGCCAGCAGCCGCCGACTAGCGGGGGGGCCCTACGAGCAGTACTTC. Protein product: CASSRRLAGGPYEQYF.

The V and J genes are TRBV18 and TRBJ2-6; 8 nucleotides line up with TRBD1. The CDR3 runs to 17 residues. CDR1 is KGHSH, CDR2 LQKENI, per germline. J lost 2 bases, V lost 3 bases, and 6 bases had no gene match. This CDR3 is CASSPATGVAGANVLTF. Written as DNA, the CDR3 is TGTGCCAGCTCACCGGCGACAGGGGTCGCTGGGGCCAACGTCCTGACTTTC.

CDR3 coding DNA: TGTGCCAGCAGTTTAAGGCAGCGCTACCGGAACACTGAAGCTTTCTTT. Its protein is CASSLRQRYRNTEAFF. The rearrangement uses TRBV28 and TRBJ1-1, with no clear D. The CDR3 has 16 amino acids. Germline V gene data show CDR1 as MDHEN and CDR2 as SYDVKM. Between the trimmed V and J ends, which lost 2 bases and 1 base, there was a span of 14 bases.

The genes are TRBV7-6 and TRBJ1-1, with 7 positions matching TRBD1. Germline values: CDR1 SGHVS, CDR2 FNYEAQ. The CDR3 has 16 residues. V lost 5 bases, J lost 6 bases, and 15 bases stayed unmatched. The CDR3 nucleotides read TGTGCCAGCAGCCGTAGCACCTGGGGCAGGGGGGCTGAAGCTTTCTTT. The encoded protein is CASSRSTWGRGAEAFF.

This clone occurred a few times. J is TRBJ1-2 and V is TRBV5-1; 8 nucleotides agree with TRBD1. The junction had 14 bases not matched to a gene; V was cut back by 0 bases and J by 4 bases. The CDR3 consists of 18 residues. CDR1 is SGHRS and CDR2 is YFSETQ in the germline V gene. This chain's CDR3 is CASSLGRGRENPLYGYTF. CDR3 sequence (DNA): TGCGCCAGCAGCTTGGGCAGGGGGCGGGAAAATCCGCTCTATGGCTACACCTTC. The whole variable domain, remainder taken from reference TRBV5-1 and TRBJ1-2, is KAGVTQTPRYLIKTRGQQVTLSCSPISGHRSVSWYQQTPGQGLQFLFEYFSETQRNKGNFPGRFSGRQFSNSRSEMNVSTLELGDSALYLCASSLGRGRENPLYGYTFGSGTRLTVV.

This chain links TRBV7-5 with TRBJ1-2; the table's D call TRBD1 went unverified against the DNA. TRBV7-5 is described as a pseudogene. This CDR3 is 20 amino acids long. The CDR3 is CARSLNTESQTGLANYGYTF. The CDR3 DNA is TGTGCCAGAAGCTTAAACACGGAAAGCCAAACAGGTTTAGCTAACTATGGCTACACCTTC.

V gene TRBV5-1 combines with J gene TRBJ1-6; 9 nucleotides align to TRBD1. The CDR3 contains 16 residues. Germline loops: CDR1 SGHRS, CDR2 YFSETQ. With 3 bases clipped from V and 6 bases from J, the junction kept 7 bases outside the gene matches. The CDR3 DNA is TGCGCCAGCAGCTCCGGTTCGGGACAGGGTAATTCACCCCTCCACTTT. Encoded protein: CASSSGSGQGNSPLHF.

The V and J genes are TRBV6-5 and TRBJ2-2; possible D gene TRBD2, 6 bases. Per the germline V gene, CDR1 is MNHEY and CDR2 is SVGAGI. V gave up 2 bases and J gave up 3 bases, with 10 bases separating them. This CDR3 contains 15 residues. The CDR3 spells CASSYGGSDTGELFF. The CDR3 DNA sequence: TGTGCCAGCAGTTACGGGGGGAGCGACACCGGGGAGCTGTTTTTT.

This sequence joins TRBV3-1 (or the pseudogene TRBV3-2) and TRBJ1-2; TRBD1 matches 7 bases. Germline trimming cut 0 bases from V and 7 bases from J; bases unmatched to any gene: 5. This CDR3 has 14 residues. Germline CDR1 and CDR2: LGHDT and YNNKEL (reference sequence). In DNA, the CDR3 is TGTGCCAGCAGCCAAGATCCACAGGGGTCTGGCTACACCTTC. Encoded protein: CASSQDPQGSGYTF.

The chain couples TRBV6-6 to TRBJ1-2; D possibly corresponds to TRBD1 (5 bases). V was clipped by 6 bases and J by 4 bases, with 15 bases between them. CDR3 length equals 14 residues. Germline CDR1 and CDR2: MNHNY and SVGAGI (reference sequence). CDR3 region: CASSRTSQTYGYTF. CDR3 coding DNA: TGTGCCAGCAGCAGGACATCCCAGACCTATGGCTACACCTTC.

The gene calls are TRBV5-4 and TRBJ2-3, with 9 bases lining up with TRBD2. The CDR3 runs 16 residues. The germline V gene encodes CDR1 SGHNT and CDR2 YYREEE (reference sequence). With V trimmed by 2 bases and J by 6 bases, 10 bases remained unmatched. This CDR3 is CASSLSRGLAKDTQYF. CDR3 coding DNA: TGTGCCAGCAGCTTATCTCGTGGACTAGCGAAGGATACGCAGTATTTT.